This entry concerns a single TCR beta chain. Its antigen is still unknown. The PCR ran on 60 Vbeta and 13 Jbeta primers. The assay was immunoSEQ multiplex PCR, and TCRdb's table has in-frame clones only and misses some. The ten top clones account for 1.5% to 2%, within a sample of over 100,000 clones. These data are taken from a study of cytomegalovirus exposure and HLA in healthy donors. Study conclusions and caveats: Some 150 TCR beta chains were listed as cytomegalovirus-associated.

This CDR3 is built from 16 residues. Germline loops: CDR1 GTSNPN, CDR2 SVGIG (reference sequence). Losses at the gene ends were 5 bases for V and 4 bases for J; bases not matched to a gene: 8. V and J are TRBV30 and TRBJ2-6, with 10 bases identical to TRBD1. The sequence was obtained from a man aged 18 to 35 in good health and CMV-seronegative. Sequencing was done on a sample of PBMCs. The CDR3 region has the DNA TGTGCCTGGTGGACAGGGGGATGGAGCGGGGCCAACGTCCTGACTTTC. This codes for CAWWTGGWSGANVLTF.